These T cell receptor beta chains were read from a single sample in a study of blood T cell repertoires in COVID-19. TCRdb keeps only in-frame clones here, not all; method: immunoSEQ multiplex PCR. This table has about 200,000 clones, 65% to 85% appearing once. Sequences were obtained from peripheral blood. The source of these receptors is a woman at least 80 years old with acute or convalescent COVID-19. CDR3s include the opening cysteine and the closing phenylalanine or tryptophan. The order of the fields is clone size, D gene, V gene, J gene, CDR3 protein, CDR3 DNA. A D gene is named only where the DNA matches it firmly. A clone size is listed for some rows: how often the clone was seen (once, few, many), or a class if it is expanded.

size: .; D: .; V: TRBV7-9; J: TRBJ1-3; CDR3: CASSTSGNTIYF; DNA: TGTGCCAGCAGCACCAGTGGAAACACCATATATTTT
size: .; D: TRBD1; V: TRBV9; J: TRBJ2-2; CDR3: CASSVPGGNTGELFF; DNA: TGTGCCAGCAGCGTACCAGGGGGGAACACCGGGGAGCTGTTTTTT
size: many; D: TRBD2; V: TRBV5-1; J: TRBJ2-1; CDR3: CASSLLAGYNEQFF; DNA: TGCGCCAGCAGCTTGCTAGCGGGATACAATGAGCAGTTCTTC
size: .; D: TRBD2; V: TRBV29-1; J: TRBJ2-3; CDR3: CSSIKTLATDTQYF; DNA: TGCAGCTCTATTAAGACACTAGCGACAGATACGCAGTATTTT
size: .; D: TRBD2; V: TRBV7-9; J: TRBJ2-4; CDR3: CASSSGLVEAKNIQYF; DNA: TGTGCCAGCAGCTCGGGACTAGTCGAAGCCAAAAACATTCAGTACTTC
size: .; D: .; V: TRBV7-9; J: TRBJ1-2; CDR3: CASSLAGQAANYGYTF; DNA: TGTGCCAGCAGCTTAGCGGGGCAGGCGGCGAACTATGGCTACACCTTC
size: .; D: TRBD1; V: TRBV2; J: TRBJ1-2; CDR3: CASSLSGQPNYGYTF; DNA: TGTGCCAGCAGTTTATCGGGACAGCCTAACTATGGCTACACCTTC
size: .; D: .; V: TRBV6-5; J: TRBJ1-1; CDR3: CASRSDRITEAFF; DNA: TGTGCCAGCAGAAGTGACAGAATCACTGAAGCTTTCTTT
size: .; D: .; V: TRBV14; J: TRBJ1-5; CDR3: CASSQAPLGENQPQHF; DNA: TGTGCCAGCAGCCAAGCCCCACTCGGGGAGAATCAGCCCCAGCATTTT
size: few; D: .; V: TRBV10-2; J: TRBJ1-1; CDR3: CASSSGVLGRMNTEAFF; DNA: TGCGCCAGCAGCTCAGGGGTCTTGGGGCGGATGAACACTGAAGCTTTCTTT
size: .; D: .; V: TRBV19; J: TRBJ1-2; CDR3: CASSIVGRIDGYTF; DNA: TGTGCCAGTAGTATAGTAGGCAGGATAGATGGCTACACCTTC
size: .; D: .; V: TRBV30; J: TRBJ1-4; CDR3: CALGKQGPNEKLFF; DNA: TGTGCCCTTGGTAAACAGGGACCTAATGAAAAACTGTTTTTT
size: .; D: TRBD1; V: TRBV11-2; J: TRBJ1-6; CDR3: CASSLGAGGGPPLHF; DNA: TGTGCCAGCAGCTTAGGGGCAGGGGGCGGTCCACCCCTCCACTTT
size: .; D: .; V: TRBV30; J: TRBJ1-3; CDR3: CAWSGQAGNTIYF; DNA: TGTGCCTGGAGTGGACAGGCTGGAAACACCATATATTTT
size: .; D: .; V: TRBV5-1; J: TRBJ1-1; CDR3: CASSSSGLMNTEAFF; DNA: TGCGCCAGCAGCTCTTCGGGACTGATGAACACTGAAGCTTTCTTT
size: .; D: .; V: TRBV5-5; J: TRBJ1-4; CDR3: CASSFFRDYNEKLFF; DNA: TGTGCCAGCAGCTTTTTCAGGGACTATAATGAAAAACTGTTTTTT
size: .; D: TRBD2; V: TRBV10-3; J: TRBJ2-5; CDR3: CAISENSGRDFETQYF; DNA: TGTGCCATCAGTGAGAATAGCGGGAGAGATTTTGAGACCCAGTACTTC
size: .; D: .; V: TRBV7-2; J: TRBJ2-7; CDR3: CASSLDISEQYF; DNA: TGTGCCAGCAGCTTGGACATTTCCGAGCAGTACTTC
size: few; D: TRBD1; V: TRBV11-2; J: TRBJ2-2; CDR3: CASSLGTGGFGGELFF; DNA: TGTGCCAGCAGCTTAGGGACAGGTGGCTTTGGCGGGGAGCTGTTTTTT
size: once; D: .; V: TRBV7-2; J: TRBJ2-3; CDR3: CASSRDTDTQYF; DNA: TGTGCCAGCAGCCGCGACACAGATACGCAGTATTTT
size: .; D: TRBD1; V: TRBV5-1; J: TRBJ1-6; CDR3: CASSLGTGGNSPLHF; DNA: TGCGCCAGCAGCTTGGGGACAGGGGGGAATTCACCCCTCCACTTT
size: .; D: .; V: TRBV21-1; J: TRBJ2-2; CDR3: CASSKLHSGTSSPSRSTGELFF; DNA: TGTGCCAGCAGCAAGCTCCATTCCGGGACTAGCTCGCCAAGCCGCAGCACCGGGGAGCTGTTTTTT
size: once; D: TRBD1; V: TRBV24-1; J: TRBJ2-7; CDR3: CATSDGGTGALGYEQYF; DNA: TGTGCCACCAGTGATGGCGGGACAGGGGCGCTGGGCTACGAGCAGTACTTC